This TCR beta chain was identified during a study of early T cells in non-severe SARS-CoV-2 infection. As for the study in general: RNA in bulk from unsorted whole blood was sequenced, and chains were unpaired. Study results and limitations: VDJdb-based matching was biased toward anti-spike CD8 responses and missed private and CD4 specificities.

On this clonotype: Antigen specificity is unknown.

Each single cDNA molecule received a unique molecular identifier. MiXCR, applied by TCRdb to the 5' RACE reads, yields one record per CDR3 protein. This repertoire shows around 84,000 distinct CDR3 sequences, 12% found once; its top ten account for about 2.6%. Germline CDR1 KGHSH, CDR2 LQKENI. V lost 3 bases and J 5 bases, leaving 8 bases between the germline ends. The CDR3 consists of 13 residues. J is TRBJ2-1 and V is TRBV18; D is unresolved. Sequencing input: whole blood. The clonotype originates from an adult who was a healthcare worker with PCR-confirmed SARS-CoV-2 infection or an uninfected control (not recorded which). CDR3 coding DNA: TGTGCCAGCTCACCGTCACTGAACAATGAGCAGTTCTTC. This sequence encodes CASSPSLNNEQFF.